Given below is one T cell receptor beta chain in context. The CDR3 has 14 amino acids. The germline gives CDR1 KGHSH, CDR2 LQKENI. The V end was cut by 1 base, the J end by 1 base, with 7 bases between. This record belongs to a study of PD-1 blockade in classical Hodgkin lymphoma. Measured with immunoSEQ multiplex PCR; TCRdb has only the in-frame clones, and not every one. The sample lists 25,000 to 35,000 clones, 70% to 80% occurring once. Time point in this sample: cycle 4 day 1 (C4D1), after less than 7 weeks of nivolumab. Autologous stem cell transplantation was followed by relapse in every patient, and brentuximab vedotin exposure varied.

This clonotype originated in a human donor with classical Hodgkin lymphoma. The sample was peripheral blood mononuclear cells (PBMCs), taken before the fourth cycle of nivolumab. This rearrangement joins TRBV18 to TRBJ2-5; D remains unclear. This CDR3 reads CASSPQEGQETQYF. Here the CDR3 DNA reads TGTGCCAGCTCACCACAGGAAGGCCAAGAGACCCAGTACTTC. Full variable domain (rest looked up from reference TRBV18 and TRBJ2-5): NAGVMQNPRHLVRRRGQEARLRCSPMKGHSHVYWYRQLPEEGLKFMVYLQKENIIDESGMPKERFSAEFPKEGPSILRIQQVVRGDSAAYFCASSPQEGQETQYFGPGTRLLVL.